These 9 T cell receptor beta chains originate from one sample sequenced in a study of shared clonotypes between healthy human individuals. Sequenced by immunoSEQ multiplex PCR; TCRdb stores in-frame clones only, minus some. Of some 1.5 million clones in the sample, roughly 95% were seen once. The material sequenced was naive CD4+ T cells sorted from blood. This sample's subset: CD45RA+ positively selected. Source of these receptors: a man aged 25 to 40 in good health.

The chain uses TRBV5-1 and TRBJ2-7; D not resolved. Deletions cut 3 bases from V and 2 bases from J, with 15 bases between. Germline-derived CDR1 and CDR2 are SGHRS and YFSETQ. The length of the CDR3 is 15 residues. The DNA of the CDR3 is TGCGCCAGCAGCTCGACAAACGAAGCAGCCTACGAGCAGTACTTC. Translating it yields CASSSTNEAAYEQYF.

About this clone itself: The sample holds other DNA sequences that translate to the same CDR3. This chain connects TRBV5-1 to TRBJ2-3, with 9 bases matching TRBD2. CDR3 size: 14 residues. Germline loops: CDR1 SGHRS, CDR2 YFSETQ. V gave up 4 bases and J gave up 3 bases; unmatched junction bases: 3. This CDR3 is CASSPGLATDTQYF. CDR3 bases: TGCGCCAGCAGCCCGGGACTAGCTACAGATACGCAGTATTTT.

This chain uses TRBV18 with TRBJ1-1; perhaps TRBD1 as D (5 bases). The V end lost 4 bases, the J end lost 8 bases, and 14 bases lay between the germline ends. CDR3 length equals 13 residues. Germline lookup yields CDR1 KGHSH and CDR2 LQKENI. The CDR3 nucleotides are TGTGCCAGCTCACTGTTCAGGGACTCAGAAGCTTTCTTT. Translation: CASSLFRDSEAFF.

The CDR3 DNA is TGTGCCAGTCCCCGAACGGGAGCTCTCAATGAGCAGTTCTTC. It translates to CASPRTGALNEQFF. J is TRBJ2-1 and V is TRBV6-6, with D tentatively TRBD2 (6 bases). From germline, CDR1 is MNHNY and CDR2 SVGAGI (reference sequence). This CDR3 contains 14 residues. V was pared by 9 bases and J by 6 bases, with 18 bases between.

On this clone itself: Distinct nucleotide sequences in the sample also encode this CDR3. V gene TRBV9 combines with J gene TRBJ2-7; 8 nucleotides align to TRBD2. V gave up 2 bases and J gave up 5 bases; unmatched junction bases: 6. Germline V gene sequence: CDR1 SGDLS, CDR2 YYNGEE. The CDR3 has 14 amino acids. CDR3 DNA sequence: TGTGCCAGCAGCGTCGGGCTAGCGGGCCACGAGCAGTACTTC. Protein: CASSVGLAGHEQYF.

The genes are TRBV28 and TRBJ1-1; D gene uncertain. V was trimmed by 2 bases and J by 4 bases, leaving 14 bases between them. Germline loops: CDR1 MDHEN, CDR2 SYDVKM. CDR3 length: 15 amino acids. The CDR3 region is CASSLPGWKGTEAFF. The CDR3 DNA reads TGTGCCAGCAGTTTACCCGGGTGGAAGGGCACTGAAGCTTTCTTT.

The V call is TRBV14, the J call TRBJ2-3; D remains unclear. This CDR3 contains 12 residues. Germline V gene data show CDR1 as SGHDN and CDR2 as FVKESK. V was cut by 1 base and J by 3 bases, with 2 bases left in between. The CDR3 sequence: CASSQGTDTQYF. As DNA, the CDR3 is TGTGCCAGCAGCCAAGGGACAGATACGCAGTATTTT.

V and J are TRBV5-6 and TRBJ2-7; no definite D call. The CDR3 covers 14 residues. The ends were cut back, 6 bases at V and 2 bases at J, with 15 bases in the middle. CDR1 and CDR2 from the germline V gene are SGHDT and YYEEEE. As DNA, the CDR3 is TGTGCCAGCACCTTAAACACTTCCCCCTACGAGCAGTACTTC. It encodes CASTLNTSPYEQYF.

The chain joins TRBV10-3 to TRBJ2-1, with 9 bases that match TRBD2. CDR1 is ENHRY and CDR2 is SYGVKD in the germline V gene. The V gene end was trimmed by 7 bases and the J gene end by 0 bases; junction bases not matched to a gene: 7. The CDR3 extends over 16 amino acids. The CDR3 reads CAITSGRLSSYNEQFF. In DNA, the CDR3 is TGTGCCATCACCAGCGGGAGGTTGAGCTCCTACAATGAGCAGTTCTTC.